This T cell receptor (beta chain) stems from a study of T cell responses to AZD1222 COVID-19 vaccine. Findings of the study overall: Unmutated variant regions reportedly attract nearly half of all spike-specific TCRs. There were repertoire samples only from the period after the peak T cell response. Baseline testing showed seropositivity in only 5 or 6 AZD1222 recipients. Researchers report vaccine-associated CD4 TCRs spanning spike, with dominance at 160-218 and 743-854.

The CDR3 contains 12 residues. V was trimmed by 4 bases and J by 5 bases, leaving 9 bases between them. Germline CDR1 is SGHRS and CDR2 is YFSETQ. About this clone: Its antigen is still unknown.

This table comes from immunoSEQ multiplex PCR, and its TCRdb copy is limited to in-frame clones, with some not included. The sample lists approximately 80,000 clones; over 80% were seen once. The gene calls are TRBV5-1 and TRBJ1-1; D is unresolved. The sample here was peripheral blood, taken on day 0 of AZD1222 vaccination. This clonotype was obtained from an adult in good health. The CDR3 DNA reads TGCGCCAGCAGCCGAGGTGAGACTGAAGCTTTCTTT. Translating gives CASSRGETEAFF.